This TCR beta chain was captured in a study of blood T cell repertoires in COVID-19 (TCRdb year 2020). With regard to the full study: Collaborator samples came from the United States, Italy and Spain and covered acute and convalescent phases of COVID-19. The material from the prospective study consisted of cDNA or gDNA derived from T cells, B-cell-depleted T cells, or PBMCs. Subjects who had been exposed to COVID-19, were actively infected with it, or had recovered from it provided the deeply sampled blood TCRbeta repertoires that made up the dataset. The repertoires were made available in a free public database intended to serve as a resource for research on the immune response to SARS-CoV-2. The samples were drawn from the first 160 participants of the ongoing ImmuneRACE study and from 950 to 1,500 subjects provided by 6 global collaborators. A de-identified subject ID, COVID-19 status, age in years and sex were almost always included in the sample metadata. Where available, HLA class I and class II types were obtained from metadata supplied by the sample provider rather than from assay-based typing. Broader findings and caveats from the paper: Clinical and demographic metadata were provided uncurated, with the amount varying by source and participant.

CDR3 length: 15 amino acids, cysteine to phenylalanine. This entry keeps only the CDR3 DNA: 45 bases, framed from base 1. Trimming takes 0 bases off V and 6 bases off J; junction bases not matched to a gene: 5. According to the germline V gene, CDR1 reads LGHNA and CDR2 reads YSLEER. Samples from volunteer blood donors who had recovered from COVID-19 were contributed by a second Seattle source. Each collaborating institution followed its own protocols to collect whole blood in K2EDTA tubes. Collaborator samples were shipped for TCRbeta analysis as frozen whole blood, isolated PBMCs, or DNA extracted from either sample type. TCRbeta CDR3 regions were amplified from genomic DNA by means of the immunoSEQ Assay, a bias-controlled multiplex PCR. Per the source publication's procedure: Nucleated cell counts per sample were estimated from amplification of reference gene primers within the assay. Sequence reads were collapsed and filtered to measure the absolute abundance of every unique TCRbeta CDR3 rearrangement. Productive Simpson clonality was computed per sample as the square root of Simpson's diversity index over productive rearrangements. Not all clones reach the TCRdb copy of this immuneACCESS table, which keeps in-frame sequences only. Checked studies attribute under half of the gap to unresolved V genes and leave the rest unexplained. V, J and clone size reflect that table, while D and trimming were determined from the DNA. Present in this sample are just over 70,000 clones, about four fifths of which were seen just once. The leading ten clones occupy 15% to 20% of the sample.

Turning to this clone: The antigen it binds to is not known. One base away there is no much larger clone; base qualities are not given.

The rearrangement joined TRBV4-3 to TRBJ1-1; 9 middle bases align to TRBD1. The sample comprised peripheral blood. This receptor was obtained from a man in his 70s who had recovered from COVID-19. At the DNA level, the sequence is TGCGCCAGCAGCCAAGAAACAGGGGGCCCGGCTGAAGCTTTCTTT. Its product reads: CASSQETGGPAEAFF.